Detailed here is one T cell receptor beta chain. The CDR3 spans 15 residues. Germline trimming cut 1 base from V and 5 bases from J; bases unmatched to any gene: 5. Germline lookup yields CDR1 SGHTA and CDR2 FQGNSA. The data belong to a study of blood T cell repertoires in COVID-19. The wider study: Both acute and convalescent COVID-19 samples were obtained from the United States, Italy and Spain. PBMCs, B-cell-depleted T cells, or T cells provided the cDNA or gDNA that made up the material.

The authors' processing: Estimation of nucleated cell counts relied on the amplification of reference gene primers. The table came from immunoSEQ multiplex PCR; TCRdb's copy has only in-frame clones and leaves some out. The DNA was the basis for D and trimming; V, J and clone size are from that table. This sample has about 61,000 clones, with roughly 87% found just once. This sequence was found in a man older than 75 in a cohort sampled during active COVID-19. Source material: peripheral blood. The V gene is TRBV7-2, the J gene TRBJ2-5, with 9 bases lining up with TRBD2. The CDR3 DNA follows: TGTGCCAGCAGCTTAGGCGGGGGGGCAAGGGAGACCCAGTACTTC. It yields the protein CASSLGGGARETQYF.